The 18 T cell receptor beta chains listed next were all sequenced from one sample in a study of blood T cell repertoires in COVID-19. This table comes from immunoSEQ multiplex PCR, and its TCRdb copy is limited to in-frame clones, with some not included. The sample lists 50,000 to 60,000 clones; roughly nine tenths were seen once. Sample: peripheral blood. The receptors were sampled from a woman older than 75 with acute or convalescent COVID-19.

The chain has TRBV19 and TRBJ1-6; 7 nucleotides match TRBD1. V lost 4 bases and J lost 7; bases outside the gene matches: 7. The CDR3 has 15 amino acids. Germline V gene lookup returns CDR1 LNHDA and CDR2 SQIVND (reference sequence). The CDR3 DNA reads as TGTGCCAGTAGTACATCCGGGACAGAAAATTCACCCCTCCACTTT. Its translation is CASSTSGTENSPLHF.

The CDR3 DNA sequence: TGTGCCAGCAGCCACAAACAGAATCAAGAGACCCAGTACTTC. This sequence encodes CASSHKQNQETQYF. The V gene is TRBV7-3, the J gene TRBJ2-5; no clear D. The CDR3 runs to 14 residues. V lost 5 bases and J 2 bases, leaving 12 bases between the germline ends. Per germline, CDR1 SGHTA and CDR2 FQGTGA.

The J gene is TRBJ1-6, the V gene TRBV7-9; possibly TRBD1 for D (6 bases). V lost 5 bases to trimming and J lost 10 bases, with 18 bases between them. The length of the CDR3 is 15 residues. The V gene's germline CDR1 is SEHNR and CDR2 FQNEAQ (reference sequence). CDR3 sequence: CASSTAQGEGSPLHF. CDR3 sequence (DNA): TGTGCCAGCAGCACTGCACAGGGAGAGGGCTCACCCCTCCACTTT.

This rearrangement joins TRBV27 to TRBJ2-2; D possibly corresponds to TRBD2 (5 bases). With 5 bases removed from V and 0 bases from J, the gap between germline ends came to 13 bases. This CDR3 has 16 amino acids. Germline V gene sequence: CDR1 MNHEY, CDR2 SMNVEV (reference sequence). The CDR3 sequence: CASSHLAAANTGELFF. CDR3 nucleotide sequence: TGTGCCAGCAGTCACCTAGCAGCAGCGAACACCGGGGAGCTGTTTTTT.

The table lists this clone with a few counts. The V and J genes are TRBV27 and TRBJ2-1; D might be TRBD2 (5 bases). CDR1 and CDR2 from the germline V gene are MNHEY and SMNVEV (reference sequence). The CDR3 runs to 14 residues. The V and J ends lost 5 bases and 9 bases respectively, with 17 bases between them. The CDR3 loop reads CASSLRLADLEQFF. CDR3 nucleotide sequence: TGTGCCAGCAGTCTCCGTCTAGCTGACCTTGAGCAGTTCTTC.

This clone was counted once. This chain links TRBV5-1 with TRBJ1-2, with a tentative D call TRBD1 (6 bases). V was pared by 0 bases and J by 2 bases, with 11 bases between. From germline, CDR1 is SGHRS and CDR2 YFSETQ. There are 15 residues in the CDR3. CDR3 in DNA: TGCGCCAGCAGCTTGGAGGTCAGGGGAAACTATGGCTACACCTTC. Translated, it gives CASSLEVRGNYGYTF.

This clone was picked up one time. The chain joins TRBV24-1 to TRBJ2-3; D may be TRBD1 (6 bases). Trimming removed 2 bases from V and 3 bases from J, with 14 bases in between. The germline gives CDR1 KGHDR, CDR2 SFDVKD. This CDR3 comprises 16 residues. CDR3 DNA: TGTGCCACCAGTGATTCCCGGGACGGACAGACAGATACGCAGTATTTT. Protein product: CATSDSRDGQTDTQYF.

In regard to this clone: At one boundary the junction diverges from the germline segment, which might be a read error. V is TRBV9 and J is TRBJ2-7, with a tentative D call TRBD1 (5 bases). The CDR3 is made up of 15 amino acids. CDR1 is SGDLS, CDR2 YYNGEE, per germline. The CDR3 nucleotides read TGTGCCAGCAGCGCCCGGCAGGGCCTCTCCCACGAGCAGTACTTC. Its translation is CASSARQGLSHEQYF.

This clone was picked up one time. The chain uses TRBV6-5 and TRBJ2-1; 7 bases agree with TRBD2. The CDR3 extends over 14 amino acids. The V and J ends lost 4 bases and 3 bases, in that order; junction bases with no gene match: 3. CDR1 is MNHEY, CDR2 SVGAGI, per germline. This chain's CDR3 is CASSSRTSYNEQFF. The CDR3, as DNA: TGTGCCAGCAGTTCCAGGACTAGCTACAATGAGCAGTTCTTC.

The CDR3 nucleotides read TGTGCCGCCGGGACTAGCTACAATGAGCAGTTCTTC. Amino acid sequence: CAAGTSYNEQFF. The rearrangement joins TRBV10-3 to TRBJ2-1; 8 positions match TRBD2. V gave up 11 bases and J gave up 3 bases; unmatched junction bases: 3. The CDR3 is made up of 12 amino acids. Germline-derived CDR1 and CDR2 are ENHRY and SYGVKD.

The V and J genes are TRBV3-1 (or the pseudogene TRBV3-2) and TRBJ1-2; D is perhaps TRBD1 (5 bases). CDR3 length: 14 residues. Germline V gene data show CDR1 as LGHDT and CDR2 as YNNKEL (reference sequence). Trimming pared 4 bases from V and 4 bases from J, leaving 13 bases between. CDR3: CASSPGTGGYGYTF. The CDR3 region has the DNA TGTGCCAGCAGCCCGGGGACGGGGGGCTATGGCTACACCTTC.

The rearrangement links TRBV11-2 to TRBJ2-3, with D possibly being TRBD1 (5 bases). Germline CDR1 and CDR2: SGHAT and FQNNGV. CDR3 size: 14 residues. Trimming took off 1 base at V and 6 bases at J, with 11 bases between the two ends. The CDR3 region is CASSLVGARDTQYF. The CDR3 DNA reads TGTGCCAGCAGCTTAGTTGGGGCTCGGGATACGCAGTATTTT.

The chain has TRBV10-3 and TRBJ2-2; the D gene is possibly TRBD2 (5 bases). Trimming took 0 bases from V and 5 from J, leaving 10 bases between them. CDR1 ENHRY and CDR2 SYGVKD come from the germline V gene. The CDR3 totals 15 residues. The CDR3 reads CAISESGGTTGELFF. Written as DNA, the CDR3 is TGTGCCATCAGTGAGTCCGGAGGCACTACCGGGGAGCTGTTTTTT.

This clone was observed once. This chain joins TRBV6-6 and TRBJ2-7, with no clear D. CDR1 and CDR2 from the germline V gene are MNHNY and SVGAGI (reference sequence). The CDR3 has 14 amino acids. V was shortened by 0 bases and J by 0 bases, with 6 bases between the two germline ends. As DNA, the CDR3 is TGTGCCAGCAGTTACTCCGACAACTCCTACGAGCAGTACTTC. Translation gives CASSYSDNSYEQYF.

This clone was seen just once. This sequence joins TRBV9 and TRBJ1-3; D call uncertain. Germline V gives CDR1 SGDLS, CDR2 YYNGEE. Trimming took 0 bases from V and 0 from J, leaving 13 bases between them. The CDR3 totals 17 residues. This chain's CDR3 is CASSVGLSASSGNTIYF. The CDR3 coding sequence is TGTGCCAGCAGCGTAGGTCTCAGCGCAAGCTCTGGAAACACCATATATTTT. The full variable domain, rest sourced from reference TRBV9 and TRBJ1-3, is DSGVTQTPKHLITATGQRVTLRCSPRSGDLSVYWYQQSLDQGLQFLIQYYNGEERAKGNILERFSAQQFPDLHSELNLSSLELGDSALYFCASSVGLSASSGNTIYFGEGSWLTVV.

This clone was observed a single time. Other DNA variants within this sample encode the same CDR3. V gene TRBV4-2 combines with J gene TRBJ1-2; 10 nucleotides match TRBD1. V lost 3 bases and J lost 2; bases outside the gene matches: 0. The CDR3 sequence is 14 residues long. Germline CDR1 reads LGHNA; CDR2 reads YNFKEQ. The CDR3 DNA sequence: TGTGCCAGCAGCCAGGACAGGGGGAACTATGGCTACACCTTC. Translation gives CASSQDRGNYGYTF.

CDR3 residues: CASSPTGTSGYNEQFF. DNA of the CDR3: TGTGCCAGCAGCCCGACCGGGACTAGCGGATACAATGAGCAGTTCTTC. The chain carries TRBV9 and TRBJ2-1, with 11 bases matching TRBD2. Germline V lookup: CDR1 SGDLS, CDR2 YYNGEE. V trimming: 4 bases; J trimming: 4 bases; junction bases outside the gene matches: 7. The CDR3 has 16 amino acids.

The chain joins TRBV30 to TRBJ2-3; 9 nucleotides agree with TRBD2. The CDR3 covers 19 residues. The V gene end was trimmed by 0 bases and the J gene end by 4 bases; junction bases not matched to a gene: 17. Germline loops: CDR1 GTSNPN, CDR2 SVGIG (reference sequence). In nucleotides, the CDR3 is TGTGCCTGGAGTGTGGGGAGGGGACGGTCTAGCGGGGACCCAGATACGCAGTATTTT. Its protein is CAWSVGRGRSSGDPDTQYF.